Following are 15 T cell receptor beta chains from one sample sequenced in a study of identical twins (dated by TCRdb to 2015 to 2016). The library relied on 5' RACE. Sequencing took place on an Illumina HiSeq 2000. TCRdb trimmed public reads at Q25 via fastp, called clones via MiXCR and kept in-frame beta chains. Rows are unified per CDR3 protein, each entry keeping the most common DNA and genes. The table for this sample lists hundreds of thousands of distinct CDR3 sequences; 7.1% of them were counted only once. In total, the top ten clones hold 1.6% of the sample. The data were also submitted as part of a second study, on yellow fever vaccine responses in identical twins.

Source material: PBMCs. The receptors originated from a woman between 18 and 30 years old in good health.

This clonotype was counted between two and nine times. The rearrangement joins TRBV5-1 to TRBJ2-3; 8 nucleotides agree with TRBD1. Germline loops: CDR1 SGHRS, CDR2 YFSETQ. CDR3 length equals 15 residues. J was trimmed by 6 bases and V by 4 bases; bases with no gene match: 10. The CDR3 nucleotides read TGCGCCAGCAGCACGGACAGGGCGGATCTGGATACGCAGTATTTT. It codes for CASSTDRADLDTQYF.

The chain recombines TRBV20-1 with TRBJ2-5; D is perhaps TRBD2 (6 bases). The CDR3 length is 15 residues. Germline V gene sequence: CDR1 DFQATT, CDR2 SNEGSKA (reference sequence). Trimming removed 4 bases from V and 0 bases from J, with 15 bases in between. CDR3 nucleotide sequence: TGCAGTGCTACTAGGGTAGCGGACTACCAAGAGACCCAGTACTTC. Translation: CSATRVADYQETQYF.

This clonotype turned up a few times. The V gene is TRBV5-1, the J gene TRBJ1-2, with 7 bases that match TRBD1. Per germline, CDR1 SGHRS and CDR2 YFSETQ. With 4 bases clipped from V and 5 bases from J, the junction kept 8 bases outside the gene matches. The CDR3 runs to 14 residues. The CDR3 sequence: CASSPGQASYGYTF. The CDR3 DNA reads TGCGCCAGCAGCCCAGGACAGGCGTCATATGGCTACACCTTC. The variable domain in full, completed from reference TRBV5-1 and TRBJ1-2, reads KAGVTQTPRYLIKTRGQQVTLSCSPISGHRSVSWYQQTPGQGLQFLFEYFSETQRNKGNFPGRFSGRQFSNSRSEMNVSTLELGDSALYLCASSPGQASYGYTFGSGTRLTVV.

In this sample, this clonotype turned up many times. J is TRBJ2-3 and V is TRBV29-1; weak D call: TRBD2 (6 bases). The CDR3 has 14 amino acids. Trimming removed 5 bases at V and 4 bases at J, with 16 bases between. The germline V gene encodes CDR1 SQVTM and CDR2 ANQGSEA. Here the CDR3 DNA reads TGCAGCGTTAGAGAGATAGGGGAGGCAGATACGCAGTATTTT. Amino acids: CSVREIGEADTQYF.

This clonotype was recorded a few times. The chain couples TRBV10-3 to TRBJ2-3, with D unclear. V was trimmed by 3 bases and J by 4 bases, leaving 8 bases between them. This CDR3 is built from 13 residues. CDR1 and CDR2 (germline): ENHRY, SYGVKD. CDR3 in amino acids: CAISEGPPDTQYF. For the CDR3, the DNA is TGTGCCATCAGTGAAGGCCCCCCAGATACGCAGTATTTT.

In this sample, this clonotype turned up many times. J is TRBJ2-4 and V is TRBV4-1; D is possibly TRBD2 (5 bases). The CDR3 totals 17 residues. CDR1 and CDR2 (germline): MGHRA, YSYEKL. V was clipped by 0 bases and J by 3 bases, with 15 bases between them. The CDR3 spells CASSQDGETTNKNIQYF. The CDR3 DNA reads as TGCGCCAGCAGCCAAGATGGAGAGACTACAAACAAAAACATTCAGTACTTC.

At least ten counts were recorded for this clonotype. For the CDR3, the DNA is TGTGCCAGCAGTTTATTAATAGCGGGGACGGCTTTGACCCAGTACTTC. It yields the protein CASSLLIAGTALTQYF. The chain links TRBV12-3 or TRBV12-4 to TRBJ2-5, with 8 bases lining up with TRBD2. Germline trimming cut 2 bases from V and 7 bases from J; bases unmatched to any gene: 12. CDR3 length equals 16 residues.

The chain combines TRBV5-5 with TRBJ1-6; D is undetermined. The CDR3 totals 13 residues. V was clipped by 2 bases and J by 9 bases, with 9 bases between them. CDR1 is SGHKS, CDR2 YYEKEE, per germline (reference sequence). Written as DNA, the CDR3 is TGTGCCAGCAGCTTAGACGCCTCTTCACCCCTCCACTTT. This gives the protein CASSLDASSPLHF.

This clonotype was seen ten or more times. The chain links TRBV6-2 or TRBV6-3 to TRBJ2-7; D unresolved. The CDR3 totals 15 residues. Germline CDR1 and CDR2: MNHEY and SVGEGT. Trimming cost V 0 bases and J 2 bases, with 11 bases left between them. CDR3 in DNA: TGTGCCAGCAGTTACTCTGGTCCTGGTCCCTACGAGCAGTACTTC. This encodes CASSYSGPGPYEQYF.

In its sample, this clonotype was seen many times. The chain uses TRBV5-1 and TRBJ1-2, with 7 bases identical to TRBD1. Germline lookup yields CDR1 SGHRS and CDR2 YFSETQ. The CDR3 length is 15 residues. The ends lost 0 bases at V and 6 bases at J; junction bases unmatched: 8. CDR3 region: CASSLGRQGVNGYTF. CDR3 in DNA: TGCGCCAGCAGCTTGGGCCGACAGGGAGTAAATGGCTACACCTTC.

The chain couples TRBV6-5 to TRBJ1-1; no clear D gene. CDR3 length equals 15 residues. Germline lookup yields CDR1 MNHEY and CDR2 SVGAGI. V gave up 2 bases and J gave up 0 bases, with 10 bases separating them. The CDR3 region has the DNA TGTGCCAGCAGTTACCGAGGCCGAATGAACACTGAAGCTTTCTTT. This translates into CASSYRGRMNTEAFF.

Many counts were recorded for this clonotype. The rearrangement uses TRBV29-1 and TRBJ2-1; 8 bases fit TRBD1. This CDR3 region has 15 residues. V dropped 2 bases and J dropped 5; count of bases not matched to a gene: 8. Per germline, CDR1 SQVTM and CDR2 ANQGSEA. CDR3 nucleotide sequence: TGCAGCGTTGAATTCAGGGACAGGAATAACAATGAGCAGTTCTTC. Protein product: CSVEFRDRNNNEQFF.

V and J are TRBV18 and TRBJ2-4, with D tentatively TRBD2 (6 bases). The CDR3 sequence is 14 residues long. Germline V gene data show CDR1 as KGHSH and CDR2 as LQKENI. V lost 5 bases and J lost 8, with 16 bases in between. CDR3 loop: CASSWDSGVYIQYF. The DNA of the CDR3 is TGTGCCAGCTCATGGGACTCGGGGGTATACATTCAGTACTTC.

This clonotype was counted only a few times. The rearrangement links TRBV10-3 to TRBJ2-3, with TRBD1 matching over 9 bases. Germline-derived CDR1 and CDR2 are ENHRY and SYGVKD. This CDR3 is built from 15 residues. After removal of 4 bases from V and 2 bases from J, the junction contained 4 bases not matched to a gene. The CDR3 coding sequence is TGTGCCATCAGTGGGGGACAGGGAAACACAGATACGCAGTATTTT. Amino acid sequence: CAISGGQGNTDTQYF.

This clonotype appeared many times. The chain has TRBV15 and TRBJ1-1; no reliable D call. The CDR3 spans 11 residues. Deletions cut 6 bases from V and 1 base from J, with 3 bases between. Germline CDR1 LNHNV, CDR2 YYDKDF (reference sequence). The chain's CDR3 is CATSQNTEAFF. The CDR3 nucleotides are TGTGCCACCAGTCAGAACACTGAAGCTTTCTTT.